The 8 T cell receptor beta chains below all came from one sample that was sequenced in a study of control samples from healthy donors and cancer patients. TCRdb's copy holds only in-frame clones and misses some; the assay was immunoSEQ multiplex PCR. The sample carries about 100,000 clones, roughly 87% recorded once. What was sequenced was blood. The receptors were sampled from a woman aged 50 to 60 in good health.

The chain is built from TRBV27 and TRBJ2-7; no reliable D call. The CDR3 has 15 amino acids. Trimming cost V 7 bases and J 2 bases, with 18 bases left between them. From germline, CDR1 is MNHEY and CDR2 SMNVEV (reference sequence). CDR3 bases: TGTGCCAGCACCGTCCCCCCGCGGAGCGCCTACGAGCAGTACGTC. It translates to CASTVPPRSAYEQYV.

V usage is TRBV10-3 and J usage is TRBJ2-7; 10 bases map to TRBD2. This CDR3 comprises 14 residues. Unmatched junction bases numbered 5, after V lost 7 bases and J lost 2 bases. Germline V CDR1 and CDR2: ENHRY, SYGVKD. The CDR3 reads CAITPGTSAYEQYF. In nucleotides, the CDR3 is TGTGCCATCACTCCCGGGACTAGCGCCTACGAGCAGTACTTC.

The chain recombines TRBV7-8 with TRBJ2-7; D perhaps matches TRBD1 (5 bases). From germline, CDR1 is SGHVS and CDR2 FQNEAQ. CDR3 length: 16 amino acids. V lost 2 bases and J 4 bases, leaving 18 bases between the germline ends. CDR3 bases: TGTGCCAGCAGCTTAATCAGGGTCCGTTTGGGATACGAGCAGTACTTC. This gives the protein CASSLIRVRLGYEQYF.

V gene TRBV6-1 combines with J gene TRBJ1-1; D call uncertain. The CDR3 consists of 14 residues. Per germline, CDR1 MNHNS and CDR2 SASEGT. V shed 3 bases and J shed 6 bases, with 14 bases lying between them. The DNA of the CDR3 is TGTGCCAGCAGTGATGCCGGGATAGGGCCTGAAGCTTTCTTT. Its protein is CASSDAGIGPEAFF.

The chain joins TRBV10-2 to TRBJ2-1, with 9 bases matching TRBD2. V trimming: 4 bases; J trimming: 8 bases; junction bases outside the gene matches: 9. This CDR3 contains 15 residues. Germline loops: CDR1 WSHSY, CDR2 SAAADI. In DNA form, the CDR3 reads TGCGCCAGCAGTGGGGATGCGGGGGGGCCCTATGAGCAGTTCTTC. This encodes CASSGDAGGPYEQFF.

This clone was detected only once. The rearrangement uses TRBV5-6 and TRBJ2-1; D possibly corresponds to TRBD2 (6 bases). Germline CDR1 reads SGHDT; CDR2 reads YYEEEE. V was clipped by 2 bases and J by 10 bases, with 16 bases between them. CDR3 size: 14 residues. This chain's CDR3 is CASSFRTSSGEQFF. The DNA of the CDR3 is TGTGCCAGCAGCTTCCGGACAAGCAGCGGGGAGCAGTTCTTC.

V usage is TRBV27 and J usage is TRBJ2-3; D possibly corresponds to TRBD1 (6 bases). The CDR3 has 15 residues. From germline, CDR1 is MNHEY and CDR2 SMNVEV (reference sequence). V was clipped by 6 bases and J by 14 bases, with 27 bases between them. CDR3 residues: CASSKNAQGPGPRYF. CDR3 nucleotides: TGTGCCAGCAGCAAGAATGCGCAGGGGCCCGGTCCACGGTATTTT.

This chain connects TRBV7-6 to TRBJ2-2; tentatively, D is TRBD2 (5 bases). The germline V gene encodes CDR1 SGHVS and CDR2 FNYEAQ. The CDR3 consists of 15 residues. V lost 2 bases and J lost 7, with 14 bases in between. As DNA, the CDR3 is TGTGCCAGCAGCTTATCAGCGGTAGAGCTCGGGGAGCTGTTTTTT. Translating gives CASSLSAVELGELFF. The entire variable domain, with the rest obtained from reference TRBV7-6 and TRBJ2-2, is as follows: GAGVSQSPRYKVTKRGQDVALRCDPISGHVSLYWYRQALGQGPEFLTYFNYEAQQDKSGLPNDRFSAERPEGSISTLTIQRTEQRDSAMYRCASSLSAVELGELFFGEGSRLTVL.